Following are 24 T cell receptor beta chains from one sample sequenced in a study of CD8 T cells in ankylosing spondylitis. Points from the study as a whole: Blood from ankylosing spondylitis patients appeared to carry a characteristic eight-variant TCR beta motif.

These receptors' antigens are unknown. From the 5' RACE reads, TCRdb called clonotypes with MiXCR, one entry per CDR3 protein. This sample has roughly 700,000 distinct CDR3 sequences, with around 17% found just once. Material for sequencing was blood, either unsorted or a sorted T cell fraction (not recorded which). These receptors originate from a male donor with ankylosing spondylitis.

This chain uses TRBV7-2 with TRBJ1-5; D ambiguous. CDR1 is SGHTA and CDR2 is FQGNSA in the germline V gene. The ends were cut back, 3 bases at V and 6 bases at J, with 9 bases in the middle. This CDR3 contains 13 residues. CDR3 loop: CASSFEVRQPQHF. The CDR3 DNA reads TGTGCCAGCAGCTTCGAGGTTCGTCAGCCCCAGCATTTT.

The chain has TRBV20-1 and TRBJ1-1, with 7 bases aligning to TRBD1. Per the germline V gene, CDR1 is DFQATT and CDR2 is SNEGSKA (reference sequence). The CDR3 runs 13 residues. V shed 2 bases and J 6 bases; nucleotides not matched to a gene: 6. CDR3: CSARPPGQAEAFF. The CDR3 region has the DNA TGCAGTGCTAGACCCCCTGGACAGGCTGAAGCTTTCTTT.

This chain joins TRBV20-1 and TRBJ2-3; TRBD2 aligns across 10 bases. The CDR3 spans 16 residues. After removal of 3 bases from V and 6 bases from J, the junction contained 12 bases not matched to a gene. CDR1 and CDR2 (germline): DFQATT, SNEGSKA (reference sequence). The CDR3 spells CSASSIAGGRLDTQYF. CDR3 sequence (DNA): TGCAGTGCTAGCTCTATAGCGGGAGGTAGACTGGATACGCAGTATTTT.

The V gene is TRBV29-1, the J gene TRBJ2-3; D unclear. The CDR3 sequence is 12 residues long. V was pared by 0 bases and J by 3 bases, with 4 bases between. The V gene's germline CDR1 is SQVTM and CDR2 ANQGSEA. In nucleotides, the CDR3 is TGCAGCGTTGAAGATTTGACAGATACGCAGTATTTT. Encoded protein: CSVEDLTDTQYF.

This clonotype was seen only once. The gene calls are TRBV12-3 or TRBV12-4 and TRBJ2-3, with 7 bases aligning to TRBD1. V dropped 4 bases and J dropped 2; count of bases not matched to a gene: 12. The CDR3 is 17 amino acids. The CDR3 DNA follows: TGTGCCAGCAGTTCCCCCCGACAGGGACGATACACAGATACGCAGTATTTT. Protein sequence: CASSSPRQGRYTDTQYF.

J is TRBJ2-3 and V is TRBV20-1; perhaps TRBD1 as D (5 bases). CDR3 size: 15 residues. Germline V gene data show CDR1 as DFQATT and CDR2 as SNEGSKA (reference sequence). The V end was cut by 0 bases, the J end by 1 base, with 11 bases between. CDR3: CSARDSDKGTDTQYF. The CDR3 DNA is TGCAGTGCTAGAGATTCGGACAAAGGCACAGATACGCAGTATTTT.

DNA for the CDR3: TGCAGCGTTGAACCGGGGGCGGCTGAGTCCTACAATGAGCAGTTCTTC. This translates into CSVEPGAAESYNEQFF. The chain carries TRBV29-1 and TRBJ2-1; D is possibly TRBD1 or TRBD2 (6 bases each). This CDR3 region has 16 residues. The germline gives CDR1 SQVTM, CDR2 ANQGSEA. V gave up 2 bases and J gave up 1 base, with 15 bases separating them.

The gene calls are TRBV13 and TRBJ2-7; 8 nucleotides line up with TRBD2. Germline CDR1 is PRHDT and CDR2 is FYEKMQ (reference sequence). The V and J ends lost 4 bases and 6 bases, in that order; junction bases with no gene match: 11. The CDR3 extends over 15 amino acids. CDR3 coding DNA: TGTGCCAGCAGCTCTTTCCTAGCGGGCGGAGGCGAGCAGTACTTC. This translates into CASSSFLAGGGEQYF.

This sequence joins TRBV4-1 and TRBJ2-7; 9 bases align to TRBD2. V was pared by 4 bases and J by 5 bases, with 3 bases of the junction left unmatched. The CDR3 runs 13 residues. Germline V gene lookup returns CDR1 MGHRA and CDR2 YSYEKL. DNA of the CDR3: TGCGCCAGCAGCCGGACTAGCGACCACGAGCAGTACTTC. Its translation is CASSRTSDHEQYF.

A note on this clonotype: A junction boundary mismatches the germline segment, possibly from a read error. The chain carries TRBV13 and TRBJ2-6; a weak D match, TRBD1 (6 bases). The germline V gene encodes CDR1 PRHDT and CDR2 FYEKMQ (reference sequence). This CDR3 contains 15 residues. CDR3: CASTLRGSGANVLTF. CDR3 nucleotides: TGTGCCAGCACCTTAAGGGGGTCCGGGGCCAACGTCCTGACTTTC. Variable domain in full (rest from reference TRBV13 and TRBJ2-6): AAGVIQSPRHLIKEKRETATLKCYPIPRHDTVYWYQQGPGQDPQFLISFYEKMQSDKGSIPDRFSAQQFSDYHSELNMSSLELGDSALYFCASTLRGSGANVLTFGAGSRLTVL.

In regard to this clonotype: One junction end disagrees with the germline gene, perhaps due to a read error. The chain carries TRBV3-1 and TRBJ2-7; D is unclear. CDR3 length: 13 amino acids. In germline, CDR1 is LGHDT, CDR2 YNNKEL (reference sequence). The CDR3 nucleotides read TGTGCCAGCAGCCAAGATTTTGGTGCAGAGTTGGGGTTC. Amino acid sequence: CASSQDFGAELGF.

This chain joins TRBV27 and TRBJ2-1; 7 bases line up with TRBD2. The CDR3 spans 17 residues. V lost 5 bases and J lost 0; bases outside the gene matches: 10. CDR1 and CDR2 from the germline V gene are MNHEY and SMNVEV (reference sequence). Here the CDR3 reads CASSARPSGSSYNEQFF. CDR3 coding DNA: TGTGCCAGCAGTGCCCGTCCTAGCGGAAGCTCCTACAATGAGCAGTTCTTC.

The sample holds a few counts of this clonotype. This sequence joins TRBV19 and TRBJ1-5; D perhaps matches TRBD1 (5 bases). CDR1 LNHDA and CDR2 SQIVND come from the germline V gene (reference sequence). The CDR3 runs to 15 residues. V lost 7 bases and J 7 bases, leaving 20 bases between the germline ends. The CDR3 loop is CASTQGFVMTQPQHF. The CDR3 nucleotides are TGTGCCAGTACCCAGGGTTTTGTTATGACGCAGCCCCAGCATTTT.

A few counts support this clonotype. CDR3 region: CASSLGGGTSTYNEQFF. For the CDR3, the DNA is TGTGCCAGCAGCTTAGGGGGGGGGACTAGCACGTACAATGAGCAGTTCTTC. The chain couples TRBV7-2 to TRBJ2-1; 9 positions match TRBD2. Trimming at V came to 1 base and at J to 4 bases, leaving 8 bases not matched to a gene. The CDR3 loop spans 17 amino acids. Germline V gives CDR1 SGHTA, CDR2 FQGNSA.

This chain connects TRBV12-3 or TRBV12-4 to TRBJ2-7; either TRBD1 or TRBD2 may fit D (6 bases each). With 6 bases removed from V and 5 bases from J, the gap between germline ends came to 14 bases. The CDR3 loop spans 13 amino acids. The CDR3 DNA reads TGTGCCAGCAGCCTCCGGGGGCCAAACGAGCAGTACTTC. Protein product: CASSLRGPNEQYF.

The V call is TRBV5-1, the J call TRBJ2-5; D remains ambiguous. Germline V gene sequence: CDR1 SGHRS, CDR2 YFSETQ. The CDR3 spans 12 residues. Trimming cost V 1 base and J 3 bases, with 4 bases left between them. The CDR3 coding sequence is TGCGCCAGCAGCTTGTTAGAAGAGACCCAGTACTTC. Its protein is CASSLLEETQYF.

This clonotype was detected many times. This rearrangement joins TRBV6-4 to TRBJ2-3, with TRBD2 matching over 10 bases. With 0 bases clipped from V and 5 bases from J, the junction kept 2 bases outside the gene matches. Looked up from germline, CDR1 is MRHNA and CDR2 is SNTAGT. The CDR3 runs 15 residues. The CDR3 DNA reads TGTGCCAGCAGTGACTCGTCTAGCGGGGGAGATACGCAGTATTTT. It translates to CASSDSSSGGDTQYF.

The V and J genes are TRBV11-2 and TRBJ2-1; 8 bases are a match to TRBD1. Germline values: CDR1 SGHAT, CDR2 FQNNGV. V was clipped by 3 bases and J by 5 bases; unmatched bases: 3. The CDR3 runs to 14 residues. The CDR3 loop is CASSLWTGHNEQFF. The CDR3 DNA follows: TGTGCCAGCAGCTTGTGGACAGGGCACAATGAGCAGTTCTTC. Combining the CDR3 with reference TRBV11-2 and TRBJ2-1 gives the whole variable domain EAGVAQSPRYKIIEKRQSVAFWCNPISGHATLYWYQQILGQGPKLLIQFQNNGVVDDSQLPKDRFSAERLKGVDSTLKIQPAKLEDSAVYLCASSLWTGHNEQFFGPGTRLTVL.

V and J are TRBV7-9 and TRBJ2-7; either TRBD1 or TRBD2 may supply D (6 bases each). V dropped 0 bases and J dropped 1 base, with 13 bases sitting between them. Looked up from germline, CDR1 is SEHNR and CDR2 is FQNEAQ (reference sequence). This CDR3 has 16 amino acids. CDR3 coding DNA: TGTGCCAGCAGCTTAGCCAGGGGACTCCAATCCTACGAGCAGTACTTC. It codes for CASSLARGLQSYEQYF.

This clonotype was picked up a small number of times. The chain couples TRBV6-5 to TRBJ1-2; perhaps TRBD1 as D (5 bases). The V gene's germline CDR1 is MNHEY and CDR2 SVGAGI. Trimming cost V 0 bases and J 4 bases, with 18 bases left between them. The CDR3 contains 17 residues. The CDR3: CASSYSLGAPGPYGYTF. CDR3 nucleotide sequence: TGTGCCAGCAGTTACTCCCTTGGGGCCCCCGGGCCCTATGGCTACACCTTC.

This clonotype was seen a few times. The chain carries TRBV6-6 and TRBJ2-5; possibly TRBD1 for D (6 bases). Germline V CDR1 and CDR2: MNHNY, SVGAGI (reference sequence). The CDR3 spans 13 residues. V dropped 8 bases and J dropped 4 bases, with 14 bases sitting between them. CDR3 region: CASSRPRGETQYF. For the CDR3, the DNA is TGTGCCAGCTCCCGCCCCAGGGGAGAGACCCAGTACTTC.

This clonotype was recorded a few times. The chain combines TRBV5-1 with TRBJ2-2; 9 bases are a match to TRBD1. The J segment lost 6 bases and the V segment lost 7 bases, leaving 10 bases of the junction unmatched. Germline V gene sequence: CDR1 SGHRS, CDR2 YFSETQ. The CDR3 runs to 15 residues. This CDR3 is CASEPTGGRSGELFF. Written as DNA, the CDR3 is TGCGCCAGCGAGCCGACAGGGGGAAGGTCCGGGGAGCTGTTTTTT.

Here the CDR3 reads CASSPGLAGGQYNEQFF. The DNA for the CDR3 is TGTGCCAGCAGCCCGGGACTAGCGGGAGGGCAATACAATGAGCAGTTCTTC. The chain uses TRBV5-6 and TRBJ2-1; the match to TRBD2 covers 16 bases. Germline CDR1 SGHDT, CDR2 YYEEEE. V lost 4 bases and J lost 4; bases outside the gene matches: 5. The CDR3 loop spans 17 amino acids.

The CDR3 DNA reads TGCGCCAGCAGCCAAGATTCAGGGCTCTCCTACAATGAGCAGTTCTTC. Residues: CASSQDSGLSYNEQFF. V is TRBV4-3 and J is TRBJ2-1; D is possibly TRBD1 (5 bases). Germline CDR1 and CDR2: LGHNA and YSLEER. This CDR3 is 16 amino acids long. Trimming took off 0 bases at V and 0 bases at J, with 9 bases between the two ends.